The rows below give T cell receptor beta chains drawn from one sample of a study of blood T cell repertoires in COVID-19. Sequencing used immunoSEQ multiplex PCR; TCRdb keeps in-frame clones, though not all of them. The sample records 95,000 to 100,000 clones, 70% to 90% being singletons. The sequencing input was peripheral blood. These receptors all stem from a woman aged 25 to 45 with acute or convalescent COVID-19. The CDR3 runs from the conserved cysteine through the conserved F or W. The order of the fields is D gene, V gene, J gene, CDR3 protein. D genes are given only for firm matches.

>NA|TRBV29-1|TRBJ1-2
CSVPRQALYGYTF
>TRBD2|TRBV10-3|TRBJ2-3
CAISGSSGVGDTQYF
>TRBD1|TRBV2|TRBJ2-3
CASSRQGLGADTQYF
>TRBD1|TRBV7-6|TRBJ1-5
CASSLGDSLNQPQHF
>NA|TRBV7-2|TRBJ1-2
CASSLVGEQRTF
>NA|TRBV9|TRBJ1-1
CASRVSPRGDTEAFF
>NA|TRBV9|TRBJ2-7
CASSVESETPAYEQYF
>TRBD1|TRBV28|TRBJ2-7
CASSYGTELRYF
>TRBD1|TRBV5-1|TRBJ2-7
CASSRRGQGSEQYF
>TRBD1|TRBV5-6|TRBJ1-2
CASSDRVSGGYTF
>TRBD1|TRBV7-3|TRBJ2-2
CASSSGQGIGNTGELFF
>TRBD1|TRBV2|TRBJ1-2
CAIGQGKANYGYTF
>TRBD1|TRBV10-2|TRBJ2-5
CASTPGGATETQYF
>NA|TRBV11-2|TRBJ2-7
CASSLDGGLYEQYF
>TRBD1|TRBV28|TRBJ2-7
CASDRGSAYEQYF
>TRBD1|TRBV9|TRBJ1-3
CASSVGTARDYGVRGSGNTIYF
>TRBD1|TRBV28|TRBJ2-3
CASSPDRGIKLADTQYF
>NA|TRBV10-3|TRBJ1-4
CAISESQEKLFF
>NA|TRBV7-9|TRBJ1-6
CASSLEGDNSPLHF
>TRBD2|TRBV7-6|TRBJ2-3
CASSFSGASTDTQYF
>TRBD1|TRBV5-1|TRBJ1-6
CASSLGWRDRGHSPLHF
>TRBD2|TRBV7-2|TRBJ2-3
CASSLEVSGGITDTQYF
>NA|TRBV2|TRBJ2-7
CASSHSYEQYF
>TRBD1|TRBV11-2|TRBJ2-1
CASRNAGTGGGNEQFF
>NA|TRBV11-3|TRBJ2-1
CASSSDWNEQFF
>NA|TRBV29-1|TRBJ1-2
CSVPSEAGYTF
>NA|TRBV24-1|TRBJ1-2
CATSSAGNGYTF
>NA|TRBV29-1|TRBJ1-5
CSVRNYSNQPQHF
>NA|TRBV6-1|TRBJ1-6
CASSDRGSPLHF
>TRBD1|TRBV9|TRBJ1-1
CASSDEPGTGITEAFF
>NA|TRBV7-9|TRBJ2-7
CASSPDKLYEQYF
>NA|TRBV9|TRBJ2-3
CASSVGGLPGDTQYF
>TRBD2|TRBV4-2|TRBJ2-7
CASSQAVLAGVHEQYF
>NA|TRBV12-3/TRBV12-4|TRBJ1-4
CASSSGEKLFF
>TRBD1|TRBV11-1|TRBJ1-1
CASSSNQGADTEAFF
>NA|TRBV6-5|TRBJ1-1
CASSYQGVRSTEAFF